The next 30 T cell receptor beta chains were all read from a single sample in a study of graft-versus-host responses after intestinal transplantation. Profiled with immunoSEQ multiplex PCR; TCRdb holds only in-frame clones, not every one. The repertoire holds tens of thousands of clones, 85% to 95% seen once, with roughly 0.17% in the top ten. These receptors lack a known antigen. This specimen consisted of unstimulated CD4+ T cells sorted from spleen or lymph node cells, obtained before transplant. The receptors stem from a human donor who was the organ donor for an intestinal transplant.

This chain joins TRBV28 and TRBJ1-5, with 8 bases lining up with TRBD1. CDR1 and CDR2 (germline): MDHEN, SYDVKM. This CDR3 has 16 residues. V was clipped by 7 bases and J by 3 bases; unmatched bases: 11. The CDR3 reads CASTDAGTGFNQPQHF. In nucleotides, the CDR3 is TGTGCCAGCACCGACGCCGGGACAGGATTCAATCAGCCCCAGCATTTT.

This sequence joins TRBV5-5 and TRBJ2-5; D remains ambiguous. Germline V gene sequence: CDR1 SGHKS, CDR2 YYEKEE (reference sequence). V was shortened by 1 base and J by 5 bases, with 9 bases between the two germline ends. This CDR3 is built from 13 residues. The CDR3 region is CASSLLSSETQYF. CDR3 nucleotide sequence: TGTGCCAGCAGCTTGTTATCTTCCGAGACCCAGTACTTC.

The rearrangement links TRBV7-3 to TRBJ2-5; D is perhaps TRBD1 (6 bases). Deletions cut 1 base from V and 5 bases from J, with 23 bases between. The CDR3 contains 18 residues. Germline V gives CDR1 SGHTA, CDR2 FQGTGA. The CDR3 DNA sequence: TGTGCCAGCAGCTTAAACGGTTTGGGGGCTGGCGTGGGGGAGACCCAGTACTTC. Protein: CASSLNGLGAGVGETQYF.

The chain joins TRBV30 to TRBJ1-6, with a possible D match to TRBD1 (5 bases). This CDR3 contains 14 residues. From germline, CDR1 is GTSNPN and CDR2 SVGIG (reference sequence). Trimming took off 0 bases at V and 9 bases at J, with 12 bases between the two ends. CDR3 DNA sequence: TGTGCCTGGAGTGTACAGGTCGGGATTTCACCCCTCCACTTT. Translation gives CAWSVQVGISPLHF. The whole variable domain, filled in from reference TRBV30 and TRBJ1-6, reads SQTIHQWPATLVQPVGSPLSLECTVEGTSNPNLYWYRQAAGRGLQLLFYSVGIGQISSEVPQNLSASRPQDRQFILSSKKLLLSDSGFYLCAWSVQVGISPLHFGNGTRLTVT.

The CDR3 nucleotides are TGTGCCACCCAGGACGGCTATAATTCACCCCTCCACTTT. Translation gives CATQDGYNSPLHF. The chain uses TRBV19 and TRBJ1-6; unclear D gene. V was clipped by 10 bases and J by 3 bases, with 10 bases between them. Germline CDR1 is LNHDA and CDR2 is SQIVND (reference sequence). CDR3 length: 13 residues.

The CDR3 sequence is CASSRTPNQPQHF. The CDR3 DNA is TGCGCCAGCAGCCGAACCCCTAATCAGCCCCAGCATTTT. The chain couples TRBV5-1 to TRBJ1-5, with unresolved D. Germline loops: CDR1 SGHRS, CDR2 YFSETQ. The V end lost 4 bases, the J end lost 4 bases, and 9 bases lay between the germline ends. The CDR3 contains 13 residues. Complete variable domain (other parts from reference TRBV5-1 and TRBJ1-5): KAGVTQTPRYLIKTRGQQVTLSCSPISGHRSVSWYQQTPGQGLQFLFEYFSETQRNKGNFPGRFSGRQFSNSRSEMNVSTLELGDSALYLCASSRTPNQPQHFGDGTRLSIL.

This chain links TRBV19 with TRBJ1-2; a possible D gene is TRBD1 (5 bases). The V end lost 5 bases, the J end lost 0 bases, and 13 bases lay between the germline ends. Per the germline V gene, CDR1 is LNHDA and CDR2 is SQIVND (reference sequence). The CDR3 has 15 residues. The DNA of the CDR3 is TGTGCCAGTAGTGCACAGGTGGGGACTAACTATGGCTACACCTTC. Encoded protein: CASSAQVGTNYGYTF.

The chain has TRBV19 and TRBJ2-7; 10 nucleotides align to TRBD1. The junction had 9 bases not matched to a gene; V was cut back by 5 bases and J by 2 bases. Germline CDR1 LNHDA, CDR2 SQIVND (reference sequence). The CDR3 consists of 16 residues. As DNA, the CDR3 is TGTGCCAGTAGTGCTCAACCCGGGACAGGGGCCTACGAGCAGTACTTC. Protein product: CASSAQPGTGAYEQYF.

This clone appeared a single time. The CDR3, as DNA: TGTGCCAGCAGCCCCCAAGGCGCCAGCTCTTTCACCGGGGAGCTGTTTTTT. It codes for CASSPQGASSFTGELFF. V and J are TRBV5-4 and TRBJ2-2; D uncertain. Germline V gene data show CDR1 as SGHNT and CDR2 as YYREEE (reference sequence). This CDR3 comprises 17 residues. Trimming removed 4 bases at V and 4 bases at J, with 20 bases between.

The rearrangement joins TRBV4-2 to TRBJ2-7; 7 nucleotides align to TRBD1. Germline-derived CDR1 and CDR2 are LGHNA and YNFKEQ. The CDR3 extends over 17 amino acids. With 2 bases clipped from V and 2 bases from J, the junction kept 12 bases outside the gene matches. CDR3 protein: CASSQSSGGPPTYEQYF. The CDR3 DNA follows: TGTGCCAGCAGCCAATCTTCAGGGGGACCCCCTACCTACGAGCAGTACTTC.

A few counts support this clone. CDR3 region: CASSQAARRQEETQYF. CDR3 in DNA: TGCGCCAGCAGCCAAGCTGCTAGAAGACAGGAAGAGACCCAGTACTTC. The rearrangement joins TRBV4-1 to TRBJ2-5; possible D gene TRBD1, 6 bases. Between the trimmed V and J ends, which lost 1 base and 3 bases, there was a span of 15 bases. This CDR3 is built from 16 residues. CDR1 is MGHRA and CDR2 is YSYEKL in the germline V gene.

The genes are TRBV28 and TRBJ2-3; D might be TRBD1 or TRBD2, each matching 5 bases. Trimming took off 2 bases at V and 6 bases at J, with 12 bases between the two ends. CDR1 and CDR2 (germline): MDHEN, SYDVKM. This CDR3 is built from 14 residues. DNA for the CDR3: TGTGCCAGCAGTTTACGGGGCAATCGGGATACGCAGTATTTT. It yields the protein CASSLRGNRDTQYF.

The chain carries TRBV7-2 and TRBJ2-2; perhaps TRBD1 as D (6 bases). Germline V gives CDR1 SGHTA, CDR2 FQGNSA. Trimming stripped 7 bases from V and 5 bases from J, with 14 bases between. The CDR3 runs 14 residues. The CDR3 reads CASIQGGWTGELFF. The CDR3 DNA sequence: TGTGCCAGCATCCAAGGGGGATGGACCGGGGAGCTGTTTTTT.

The chain carries TRBV28 and TRBJ1-5; 10 bases are a match to TRBD1. This CDR3 has 16 residues. The V gene's germline CDR1 is MDHEN and CDR2 SYDVKM. The ends lost 8 bases at V and 6 bases at J; junction bases unmatched: 13. CDR3 amino acids: CASGLWDRGSSQPQHF. CDR3 in DNA: TGTGCCAGCGGGTTGTGGGACAGGGGCTCCAGTCAGCCCCAGCATTTT.

The CDR3 loop reads CASSSDHGYTF. The CDR3 DNA reads TGTGCCAGCAGCTCAGACCATGGCTACACCTTC. The chain recombines TRBV7-2 with TRBJ1-2; no clear D. V was trimmed by 4 bases and J by 6 bases, leaving 6 bases between them. Per germline, CDR1 SGHTA and CDR2 FQGNSA. The CDR3 is 11 residues long.

For this clone: An end of the junction differs from the germline gene, which may be a read error. This chain links TRBV7-7 with TRBJ2-5; weak D call: TRBD1 (6 bases). The germline gives CDR1 SSHAT, CDR2 FNYEAQ (reference sequence). CDR3 size: 13 residues. The CDR3 DNA is TGTGCTAGCAGCTTTGACAGGCTTCGGACCCAGTACTTC. Its protein is CASSFDRLRTQYF.

Points on this clone: Other DNA sequences in the sample encode the same CDR3. This chain connects TRBV19 to TRBJ2-7; TRBD1 matches at 11 bases. This CDR3 region has 21 residues. Germline-derived CDR1 and CDR2 are LNHDA and SQIVND (reference sequence). V shed 7 bases and J 1 base; nucleotides not matched to a gene: 24. The CDR3 region has the DNA TGTGCCAGTATTCGGACTCCAACGATACATGGGGACAGGGGGGGGTCCTACGAGCAGTACTTC. Its protein is CASIRTPTIHGDRGGSYEQYF.

The chain is built from TRBV7-3 and TRBJ2-2; 11 nucleotides match TRBD1. V dropped 5 bases and J dropped 6; count of bases not matched to a gene: 11. Germline V CDR1 and CDR2: SGHTA, FQGTGA. The CDR3 extends over 17 amino acids. CDR3 sequence reads: CASSPPRTGGVPGELFF. CDR3 DNA sequence: TGTGCCAGCAGCCCCCCCCGGACAGGGGGCGTCCCCGGGGAGCTGTTTTTT.

This clone has a handful of counts. The chain employs TRBV6-5 and TRBJ1-6; perhaps TRBD1 as D (5 bases). V gave up 6 bases and J gave up 7 bases, with 10 bases separating them. The CDR3 sequence is 13 residues long. Per the germline V gene, CDR1 is MNHEY and CDR2 is SVGAGI. The CDR3 nucleotides are TGTGCCAGCAGCCACCGGGACAATTCACCCCTCCACTTT. The encoded protein is CASSHRDNSPLHF.

The CDR3 bases are TGTGCCAGCAGTCCAATCGGGACAGGGAACTCCTATGGCTACACCTTC. It yields the protein CASSPIGTGNSYGYTF. The chain has TRBV6-6 and TRBJ1-2; 9 nucleotides line up with TRBD1. The CDR3 is 16 residues long. Germline V gives CDR1 MNHNY, CDR2 SVGAGI (reference sequence). The V gene end was trimmed by 5 bases and the J gene end by 4 bases; junction bases not matched to a gene: 11.

The chain carries TRBV19 and TRBJ1-5; D is ambiguous. Trimming removed 2 bases from V and 4 bases from J, with 3 bases in between. The CDR3 spans 12 residues. In germline, CDR1 is LNHDA, CDR2 SQIVND (reference sequence). In nucleotides, the CDR3 is TGTGCCAGTAGTATACTGAATCAGCCCCAGCATTTT. Protein sequence: CASSILNQPQHF.

This CDR3 reads CASRTGAQDGNTIYF. CDR3 in DNA: TGTGCCAGCAGAACAGGGGCCCAGGACGGAAACACCATATATTTT. The chain has TRBV28 and TRBJ1-3; 7 nucleotides agree with TRBD1. There are 15 residues in the CDR3. CDR1 is MDHEN, CDR2 SYDVKM, per germline. V shed 6 bases, J shed 4 bases, and the junction held 9 bases outside the gene matches.

The V and J genes are TRBV6-1 and TRBJ2-5; TRBD1 matches at 9 bases. The CDR3 has 15 amino acids. The germline V gene encodes CDR1 MNHNS and CDR2 SASEGT. J lost 7 bases, V lost 7 bases, and 13 bases had no gene match. The CDR3 protein is CASTKMTGGSGTQYF. DNA of the CDR3: TGTGCCAGCACCAAAATGACAGGGGGTTCGGGGACCCAGTACTTC.

The gene calls are TRBV7-2 and TRBJ2-6; TRBD1 is a possible D gene (6 bases). CDR1 SGHTA and CDR2 FQGNSA come from the germline V gene. V lost 5 bases and J lost 1, with 15 bases in between. The CDR3 spans 17 residues. This CDR3 is CASSLLRGGSGANVLTF. As DNA, the CDR3 is TGTGCCAGCAGCCTACTGAGAGGGGGATCTGGGGCCAACGTCCTGACTTTC.

The rearrangement links TRBV30 to TRBJ1-2, with 10 nucleotides matching TRBD1. Per germline, CDR1 GTSNPN and CDR2 SVGIG (reference sequence). CDR3 length: 14 residues. V shed 2 bases and J 3 bases; nucleotides not matched to a gene: 3. CDR3 sequence reads: CAWSSGTGDYGYTF. CDR3 DNA sequence: TGTGCCTGGAGTTCCGGGACAGGGGACTATGGCTACACCTTC.

This clone was counted once. V and J are TRBV28 and TRBJ2-4; no clear D. The CDR3 has 17 amino acids. Trimming stripped 5 bases from V and 3 bases from J, with 20 bases between. Germline CDR1 MDHEN, CDR2 SYDVKM. Here the CDR3 DNA reads TGTGCCAGCAGTATGATAACCTCCAGCATAGGCAAAAACATTCAGTACTTC. Residues: CASSMITSSIGKNIQYF.

This chain links TRBV9 with TRBJ2-7; 10 nucleotides match TRBD1. Per the germline V gene, CDR1 is SGDLS and CDR2 is YYNGEE. This CDR3 has 17 residues. Trimming removed 0 bases from V and 1 base from J; junction bases left unmatched: 7. CDR3 sequence reads: CASSVGPGQGTSYEQYF. DNA of the CDR3: TGTGCCAGCAGCGTAGGACCGGGACAGGGGACGTCCTACGAGCAGTACTTC.

This chain connects TRBV5-1 to TRBJ2-2; D unresolved. Trimming shortened V by 5 bases and J by 1 base, and 12 bases separated the two germline ends. The CDR3 covers 15 residues. Germline CDR1 and CDR2: SGHRS and YFSETQ. The CDR3 DNA follows: TGCGCCAGCAGTACCGGGCTAGAGAACACCGGGGAGCTGTTTTTT. It is translated as CASSTGLENTGELFF.

V gene TRBV18 combines with J gene TRBJ1-4; a possible D gene is TRBD1 (5 bases). Trimming shortened V by 6 bases and J by 0 bases, and 17 bases separated the two germline ends. CDR1 KGHSH and CDR2 LQKENI come from the germline V gene. The CDR3 has 17 residues. The CDR3 reads CASSLGSGTSTNEKLFF. CDR3 sequence (DNA): TGTGCCAGCTCCCTAGGATCAGGGACCTCAACTAATGAAAAACTGTTTTTT.

The chain combines TRBV7-2 with TRBJ1-6; 8 bases fit TRBD1. The CDR3 consists of 16 residues. Germline V gives CDR1 SGHTA, CDR2 FQGNSA. With 5 bases clipped from V and 2 bases from J, the junction kept 5 bases outside the gene matches. This chain's CDR3 is CASSPRTGPYNSPLHF. The CDR3 region has the DNA TGTGCCAGCAGCCCTAGGACAGGGCCCTATAATTCACCCCTCCACTTT.